The 11 T cell receptor beta chains reported below all come from one sample, sequenced in a study of cytomegalovirus exposure and HLA in healthy donors. Primers included in the PCR were 60 Vbeta and 13 Jbeta primers. The protocol was immunoSEQ multiplex PCR, while the TCRdb copy is restricted to in-frame clones and leaves out a portion. Of under 200,000 clones detected, roughly 76% appear once; the ten largest clones hold roughly 6%. Sequencing was carried out using PBMCs. All receptors come from a man aged 35-49 years in good health and CMV-seropositive.

This chain joins TRBV4-1 and TRBJ2-7, with D possibly TRBD2 on 6 matching bases. This CDR3 contains 15 residues. Trimming shortened V by 1 base and J by 9 bases, and 19 bases separated the two germline ends. Germline CDR1 reads MGHRA; CDR2 reads YSYEKL. The CDR3 protein is CASSQGTGGLSGQYF. In nucleotides, the CDR3 is TGCGCCAGCAGCCAAGGGACCGGGGGACTTTCTGGGCAGTACTTC.

As concerns this clone: The junction departs from the called germline gene at one end, perhaps through a read error. The chain has TRBV4-3 and TRBJ2-7; 9 bases match TRBD1. This CDR3 is 16 amino acids long. CDR1 and CDR2 (germline): LGHNA, YSLEER. The CDR3 region has the DNA TGCGCCAGCAGCCAAACCCTACAGGGGGCAAGTCACGAGCAGTGCTTC. It specifies CASSQTLQGASHEQCF.

The chain is built from TRBV7-6 and TRBJ2-5, with a tentative D call TRBD1 (5 bases). Germline CDR1 reads SGHVS; CDR2 reads FNYEAQ. V lost 4 bases and J 4 bases, leaving 10 bases between the germline ends. This CDR3 contains 13 residues. CDR3 amino acids: CASSSRVGETQYF. CDR3 bases: TGTGCCAGCAGCTCCAGGGTTGGAGAGACCCAGTACTTC.

The rearrangement joins TRBV7-9 to TRBJ2-2; 10 nucleotides agree with TRBD2. CDR1 and CDR2 (germline): SEHNR, FQNEAQ (reference sequence). The CDR3 contains 18 residues. The V gene end was trimmed by 5 bases and the J gene end by 4 bases; junction bases not matched to a gene: 13. CDR3 nucleotides: TGTGCCAGCAGCCCGTTGACCTCTAGCGGGGGTGTCACCGGGGAGCTGTTTTTT. Its protein is CASSPLTSSGGVTGELFF.

This clone appeared a single time. V gene TRBV7-2 combines with J gene TRBJ1-1, with 7 bases lining up with TRBD1. Trimming took 6 bases from V and 3 from J; bases not matched to a gene: 7. The germline V gene encodes CDR1 SGHTA and CDR2 FQGNSA. The CDR3 is made up of 14 amino acids. DNA of the CDR3: TGTGCCAGCAGTTTAAACCAGGGGGACACTGAAGCTTTCTTT. Protein: CASSLNQGDTEAFF.

The rearrangement links TRBV13 to TRBJ1-2; 8 bases are a match to TRBD1. The germline gives CDR1 PRHDT, CDR2 FYEKMQ (reference sequence). This CDR3 comprises 15 residues. Trimming at V came to 5 bases and at J to 4 bases, leaving 9 bases not matched to a gene. The CDR3 DNA reads as TGTGCCAGCAGCCCTGGACAGGGAGTGATCTATGGCTACACCTTC. Its protein product is CASSPGQGVIYGYTF.

This chain joins TRBV10-3 and TRBJ2-2, with 11 bases aligning to TRBD2. V lost 0 bases and J lost 0; bases outside the gene matches: 3. The CDR3 is 18 amino acids. Germline CDR1 reads ENHRY; CDR2 reads SYGVKD. The CDR3 sequence: CAISESVAGGPNTGELFF. The CDR3 DNA sequence: TGTGCCATCAGTGAGTCGGTAGCGGGGGGGCCGAACACCGGGGAGCTGTTTTTT.

As DNA, the CDR3 is TGTGCCACCAGCAGCTACCGGGACATGGACGTCAATGAGCAGTTCTTC. It translates to CATSSYRDMDVNEQFF. The chain joins TRBV15 to TRBJ2-1, with D possibly matching TRBD1 (6 bases). The CDR3 totals 16 residues. Trimming pared 3 bases from V and 6 bases from J, leaving 18 bases between. Germline V gene data show CDR1 as LNHNV and CDR2 as YYDKDF (reference sequence). The whole variable domain, filled in from reference TRBV15 and TRBJ2-1, reads DAMVIQNPRYQVTQFGKPVTLSCSQTLNHNVMYWYQQKSSQAPKLLFHYYDKDFNNEADTPDNFQSRRPNTSFCFLDIRSPGLGDTAMYLCATSSYRDMDVNEQFFGPGTRLTVL.

This clone was counted a few times. The V and J genes are TRBV18 and TRBJ1-4; D unresolved. With 4 bases removed from V and 8 bases from J, the gap between germline ends came to 11 bases. CDR3 size: 13 residues. Germline lookup yields CDR1 KGHSH and CDR2 LQKENI. CDR3 nucleotides: TGTGCCAGCTCACGTGCTTTTGAGGAAAAACTGTTTTTT. Translated, it gives CASSRAFEEKLFF.

The CDR3 nucleotides read TGTGCCAGCAGTTTATTAAGGGGTGGTCAGCCCCAGCATTTT. Translated: CASSLLRGGQPQHF. This sequence joins TRBV27 and TRBJ1-5; D may be TRBD1 (5 bases). This CDR3 comprises 14 residues. The germline V gene has CDR1 MNHEY and CDR2 SMNVEV (reference sequence). V was shortened by 1 base and J by 6 bases, with 10 bases between the two germline ends.

V gene TRBV2 combines with J gene TRBJ1-2; weak D call: TRBD1 (6 bases). With 5 bases removed from V and 4 bases from J, the gap between germline ends came to 14 bases. The CDR3 loop spans 14 amino acids. The V gene's germline CDR1 is SNHLY and CDR2 FYNNEI. In nucleotides, the CDR3 is TGTGCCAGCAGTCTGGCGGCAGGGGTCTATGGCTACACCTTC. It specifies CASSLAAGVYGYTF.